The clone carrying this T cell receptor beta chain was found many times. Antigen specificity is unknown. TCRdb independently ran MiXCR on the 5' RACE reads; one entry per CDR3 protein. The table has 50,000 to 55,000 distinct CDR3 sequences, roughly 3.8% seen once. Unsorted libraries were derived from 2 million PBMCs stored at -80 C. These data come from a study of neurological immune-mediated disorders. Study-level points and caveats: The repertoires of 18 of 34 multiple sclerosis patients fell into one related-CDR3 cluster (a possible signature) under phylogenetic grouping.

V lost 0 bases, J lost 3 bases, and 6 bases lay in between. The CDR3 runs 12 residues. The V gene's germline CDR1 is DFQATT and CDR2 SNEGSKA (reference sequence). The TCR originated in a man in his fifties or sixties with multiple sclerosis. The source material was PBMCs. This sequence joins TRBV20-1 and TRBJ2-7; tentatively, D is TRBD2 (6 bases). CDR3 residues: CSAREDYYEQYF. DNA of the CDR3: TGCAGTGCTAGAGAGGACTACTACGAGCAGTACTTC.